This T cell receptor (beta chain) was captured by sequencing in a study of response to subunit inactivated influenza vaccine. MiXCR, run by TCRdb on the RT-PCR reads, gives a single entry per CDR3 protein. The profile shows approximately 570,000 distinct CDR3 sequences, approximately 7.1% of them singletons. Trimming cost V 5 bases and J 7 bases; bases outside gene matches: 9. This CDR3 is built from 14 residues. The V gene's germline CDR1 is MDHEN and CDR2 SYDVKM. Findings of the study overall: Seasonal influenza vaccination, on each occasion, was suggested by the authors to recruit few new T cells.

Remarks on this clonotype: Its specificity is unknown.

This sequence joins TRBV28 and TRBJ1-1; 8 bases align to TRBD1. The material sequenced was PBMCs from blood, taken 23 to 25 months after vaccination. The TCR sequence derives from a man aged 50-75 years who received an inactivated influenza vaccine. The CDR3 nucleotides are TGTGCCAGCAGTCCATGGGTACAGGGGGGTGAAGCTTTCTTT. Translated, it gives CASSPWVQGGEAFF.